Each of the 9 T cell receptor beta chains below was sequenced from the same sample in a study of shared clonotypes between healthy human individuals (dated by TCRdb to the early 2020s). CD8 naive samples were CD45RO-negative cells positively selected for CCR7, giving a CD45RA+CCR7+ population that excluded TemRA cells. Libraries were built with the immunoSEQ multiplex PCR assay. Entries here come from immuneACCESS through TCRdb and include only in-frame sequences with V and J called. Some clones fail to appear in such tables; in the studies checked, an unresolved V gene covers under half of the shortfall, and the cause of the remainder is unknown. Here the sample has roughly 2,000,000 clones; approximately 94% occur a single time. 1.2% of the sample goes to the ten largest clones. The sequencing input was naive CD8+ T cells sorted from blood. In the paper's terms, the cell subset or site label means: CD45RA+CCR7+. These receptor sequences come from a man younger than 35 in good health.

The gene calls are TRBV12-5 and TRBJ1-3, with D perhaps matching TRBD1 (6 bases). Germline V gene data show CDR1 as LGHNT and CDR2 as FRNRAP. V lost 4 bases, J lost 0 bases, and 7 bases lay in between. This CDR3 has 14 amino acids. This CDR3 is CASGWTVSGNTIYF. CDR3 nucleotide sequence: TGTGCTAGTGGTTGGACAGTCTCTGGAAACACCATATATTTT.

The genes are TRBV15 and TRBJ2-7; D might be TRBD1 (5 bases). CDR1 is LNHNV and CDR2 is YYDKDF in the germline V gene (reference sequence). V was cut by 3 bases and J by 6 bases, with 24 bases left in between. CDR3 length: 17 residues. Here the CDR3 DNA reads TGTGCCACCAGCAGCCTGCCAGGGATGGGATACCCTGTCGAGCAGTACTTC. Protein product: CATSSLPGMGYPVEQYF.

This sequence joins TRBV9 and TRBJ2-1, with 7 bases aligning to TRBD1. The germline V gene encodes CDR1 SGDLS and CDR2 YYNGEE. Trimming at V came to 4 bases and at J to 15 bases, leaving 13 bases not matched to a gene. The length of the CDR3 is 13 residues. CDR3 sequence: CASSSGTAPEGFF. The CDR3 region has the DNA TGTGCCAGCAGCTCCGGGACAGCCCCTGAAGGGTTCTTC.

A single count supports this clone. This sequence joins TRBV27 and TRBJ2-2, with D uncertain. CDR1 is MNHEY and CDR2 is SMNVEV in the germline V gene (reference sequence). Trimming cost V 2 bases and J 0 bases, with 7 bases left between them. The CDR3 is 15 amino acids. The CDR3, as DNA: TGTGCCAGCAGTTTAGGGCAGCCGAACACCGGGGAGCTGTTTTTT. Translation: CASSLGQPNTGELFF.

A word on this clone: Other nucleotide sequences from this sample produce the same CDR3. The chain combines TRBV27 with TRBJ2-1; 13 bases are shared with TRBD2. The germline CDR1 and CDR2 sequences are MNHEY and SMNVEV (reference sequence). CDR3 length: 15 residues. Trimming took 5 bases from V and 7 from J; bases not matched to a gene: 5. CDR3 protein: CASSPGTSGANEQFF. In DNA form, the CDR3 reads TGTGCCAGCAGTCCAGGGACTAGCGGGGCGAATGAGCAGTTCTTC.

This clone occurred a few times. Here the CDR3 DNA reads TGTGCTAGTGGGATACAGGAGAATGAAAAACTGTTTTTT. Protein product: CASGIQENEKLFF. The rearrangement joins TRBV12-5 to TRBJ1-4, with a weak D call TRBD1 (5 bases). The CDR3 runs to 13 residues. CDR1 and CDR2 (germline): LGHNT, FRNRAP. V was pared by 6 bases and J by 5 bases, with 10 bases between.

The V gene is TRBV29-1, the J gene TRBJ2-3; D gene uncertain. V lost 4 bases, J lost 6 bases, and 23 bases lay in between. This CDR3 comprises 16 residues. Germline V gene lookup returns CDR1 SQVTM and CDR2 ANQGSEA. CDR3 sequence: CSVVSPSAQPSDTQYF. CDR3 nucleotide sequence: TGCAGCGTTGTATCCCCCTCGGCACAGCCGTCCGATACGCAGTATTTT.

In this sample, this clone turned up once. Other DNA sequences within the sample encode an identical CDR3. In DNA form, the CDR3 reads TGTGCCAGCAGTTACTCGGGACAGGGGGCGGAAGGCTACACCTTC. Protein sequence: CASSYSGQGAEGYTF. The gene calls are TRBV6-5 and TRBJ1-2; 12 nucleotides align to TRBD1. In germline, CDR1 is MNHEY, CDR2 SVGAGI. This CDR3 has 15 residues. The junction had 4 bases not matched to a gene; V was cut back by 0 bases and J by 8 bases.

This sequence joins TRBV5-8 and TRBJ2-1; no reliable D call. V lost 4 bases to trimming and J lost 7 bases, with 6 bases between them. Germline V gene sequence: CDR1 SGHTS, CDR2 YDEGEE. CDR3 length: 11 amino acids. CDR3 residues: CASSPRNEQFF. The CDR3 DNA reads as TGTGCCAGCAGCCCGCGGAATGAGCAGTTCTTC.